Presented here are 9 T cell receptor beta chains from one specimen sequenced in a study of blood T cell repertoires in COVID-19. The data were produced by immunoSEQ multiplex PCR, yet TCRdb's version contains in-frame clones alone and is incomplete. The sample contains tens of thousands of clones, approximately 91% of which appear only once. The sequenced sample consisted of peripheral blood. The receptors stem from a human donor in a cohort sampled during active COVID-19.

The CDR3 region has the DNA TGTGCCAGCAGTTTGGCACTAGTCGGCTCTTCTGGGGCCAACGTCCTGACTTTC. Protein sequence: CASSLALVGSSGANVLTF. This chain connects TRBV28 to TRBJ2-6, with D maybe TRBD2 (5 bases). The V end lost 3 bases, the J end lost 1 base, and 16 bases lay between the germline ends. The germline V gene has CDR1 MDHEN and CDR2 SYDVKM. This CDR3 is 18 amino acids long.

The rearrangement joins TRBV27 to TRBJ1-2; 7 nucleotides line up with TRBD1. This CDR3 has 13 amino acids. CDR1 and CDR2 (germline): MNHEY, SMNVEV (reference sequence). The V gene end was trimmed by 6 bases and the J gene end by 4 bases; junction bases not matched to a gene: 5. CDR3 sequence: CASSHRGGYGYTF. CDR3 DNA: TGTGCCAGCAGCCACAGGGGAGGCTATGGCTACACCTTC.

This CDR3 is CASRQGSSGNTIYF. CDR3 nucleotides: TGCGCCAGCAGACAGGGGAGCTCTGGAAACACCATATATTTT. The chain links TRBV10-2 to TRBJ1-3, with 7 bases that match TRBD1. Germline CDR1 and CDR2: WSHSY and SAAADI. With V trimmed by 6 bases and J by 0 bases, 2 bases remained unmatched. This CDR3 comprises 14 residues.

The J gene is TRBJ2-3, the V gene TRBV28, with no clear D. V lost 3 bases, J lost 0 bases, and 10 bases lay in between. The CDR3 covers 15 residues. The germline V gene encodes CDR1 MDHEN and CDR2 SYDVKM. In DNA, the CDR3 is TGTGCCAGCAGTTTTCTCGGTCGAAGCACAGATACGCAGTATTTT. Protein product: CASSFLGRSTDTQYF.

The chain has TRBV5-1 and TRBJ2-7; 10 bases are shared with TRBD2. Trimming took 5 bases from V and 6 from J; bases not matched to a gene: 8. Germline V gene data show CDR1 as SGHRS and CDR2 as YFSETQ. This CDR3 comprises 14 residues. The CDR3 loop is CASRELAGLSEQYF. In DNA form, the CDR3 reads TGCGCCAGCAGAGAACTAGCGGGATTATCCGAGCAGTACTTC.

In its sample, this clone was seen a few times. The chain carries TRBV7-2 and TRBJ2-5, with D perhaps TRBD1 (5 bases). This CDR3 contains 16 residues. Per germline, CDR1 SGHTA and CDR2 FQGNSA. V lost 3 bases to trimming and J lost 4 bases, with 18 bases between them. CDR3 sequence: CASSFLSVGRAETQYF. For the CDR3, the DNA is TGTGCCAGCAGCTTTTTGTCTGTTGGCAGGGCAGAGACCCAGTACTTC.

This chain joins TRBV6-6 and TRBJ2-1, with D perhaps matching TRBD2 (5 bases). Per germline, CDR1 MNHNY and CDR2 SVGAGI (reference sequence). V dropped 2 bases and J dropped 3 bases, with 14 bases sitting between them. The CDR3 is made up of 16 amino acids. The CDR3 nucleotides are TGTGCCAGCAGTTACGGGGTGGCTAGCAGCTACAATGAGCAGTTCTTC. Its protein product is CASSYGVASSYNEQFF.

The J gene is TRBJ2-2, the V gene TRBV21-1; the table assigns TRBD2, which was not confirmed against the DNA. TRBV21-1 is described as a pseudogene. This CDR3 region has 20 residues. The CDR3 protein is CASSPRRGLAGIANTGELFF. The CDR3 region has the DNA TGTGCCAGCAGCCCCCGGAGGGGACTAGCAGGAATAGCGAACACCGGGGAGCTGTTTTTT.

The chain employs TRBV11-3 and TRBJ2-5, with 15 bases identical to TRBD2. The CDR3 is 17 residues long. V dropped 3 bases and J dropped 5; count of bases not matched to a gene: 7. Germline lookup yields CDR1 SGHNT and CDR2 YENEEA. The CDR3 coding sequence is TGTGCCAGCAGCTTTCGAACCGGGACTAGCGGGGGGGAGACCCAGTACTTC. Translating gives CASSFRTGTSGGETQYF.